The T cell receptor (beta chain) described here comes from a study of T cell repertoires in cytomegalovirus infection. Study details: Through public TCR beta signatures, both CMV infection and matching HLA type were indicated.

This clonotype has at least ten counts. Using its own MiXCR run on the reads, TCRdb lists one record per CDR3 protein. The repertoire has some 300,000 distinct CDR3 sequences, around 10% of them found once; the top ten carry less than 3%. Specimen: PBMCs. The sequence was collected from a human donor in good health (CMV status not recorded). Some clones in this sample may be carry-over from other donors' samples.

CDR3 amino acids: CATLAGVSELFF. The CDR3 bases are TGTGCCACTCTTGCTGGAGTTTCAGAGCTGTTTTTT. The V call is TRBV12-3 or TRBV12-4, the J call TRBJ2-2; D is ambiguous. The CDR3 is 12 amino acids. Trimming removed 10 bases at V and 11 bases at J, with 17 bases between.